A single sample gave rise to the 7 T cell receptor beta chains below, sequenced in a study of OX40 agonist ivuxolimab in advanced cancers. Libraries were constructed by the immunoSEQ multiplex PCR assay. The clones in this table, taken by TCRdb from immuneACCESS, are in-frame only. Not every clone is retained; where verified, under half of the shortfall comes from an unresolved V gene, and the cause of the rest is unknown. For this sample there are 70,000 or so clones; 80% to 85% appear just once. The top ten clonotypes cover about a tenth of the sample. This material consisted of CD4+ or CD8+ T cells sorted from blood, taken in a trial of the OX40 agonist ivuxolimab. The source is an adult with an advanced solid tumor such as melanoma, head and neck, liver or kidney cancer.

J is TRBJ1-5 and V is TRBV7-2, with D maybe TRBD1 (5 bases). CDR1 is SGHTA and CDR2 is FQGNSA in the germline V gene. Deletions cut 0 bases from V and 2 bases from J, with 11 bases between. This CDR3 has 16 amino acids. The DNA for the CDR3 is TGTGCCAGCAGCTTAGCGCTTTCACAGGGCAATCAGCCCCAGCATTTT. The encoded protein is CASSLALSQGNQPQHF.

This chain joins TRBV7-9 and TRBJ2-1, with D possibly matching TRBD1 (6 bases). Germline V gene lookup returns CDR1 SEHNR and CDR2 FQNEAQ (reference sequence). This CDR3 contains 13 residues. V was pared by 4 bases and J by 8 bases, with 12 bases between. CDR3 in DNA: TGTGCCAGCAGCTCCCAGGGGAAGGATGAGCAGTTCTTC. This encodes CASSSQGKDEQFF.

The chain combines TRBV5-5 with TRBJ2-7, with TRBD2 identical over 9 bases. In germline, CDR1 is SGHKS, CDR2 YYEKEE (reference sequence). V lost 4 bases to trimming and J lost 4 bases; unmatched junction nucleotides: 9. The CDR3 has 15 amino acids. CDR3 in DNA: TGTGCCAGCAGCATAGCGGGAGTGGAGCAATACGAGCAGTACTTC. Translated: CASSIAGVEQYEQYF. Complete variable domain (other parts from reference TRBV5-5 and TRBJ2-7): DAGVTQSPTHLIKTRGQQVTLRCSPISGHKSVSWYQQVLGQGPQFIFQYYEKEERGRGNFPDRFSARQFPNYSSELNVNALLLGDSALYLCASSIAGVEQYEQYFGPGTRLTVT.

The V gene is TRBV30, the J gene TRBJ2-1, with 7 bases aligning to TRBD2. Germline-derived CDR1 and CDR2 are GTSNPN and SVGIG (reference sequence). CDR3 length: 15 residues. Losses at the gene ends were 0 bases for V and 6 bases for J; bases not matched to a gene: 8. This CDR3 reads CAWSVQRLAVNEQFF. In DNA, the CDR3 is TGTGCCTGGAGTGTACAAAGACTAGCAGTCAATGAGCAGTTCTTC.

Only a few counts were recorded for this clone. The chain combines TRBV10-2 with TRBJ1-2, with a tentative D call TRBD1 (5 bases). Germline lookup yields CDR1 WSHSY and CDR2 SAAADI. This CDR3 contains 13 residues. The V gene lost 0 bases and the J gene lost 6 bases, with 8 bases spanning the gap. The CDR3 sequence: CASSESGQDGYTF. CDR3 nucleotide sequence: TGCGCCAGCAGTGAGTCGGGGCAGGATGGCTACACCTTC.

DNA for the CDR3: TGTGCCAGCTCACGAGGGACAGGGGCGATGAGCTCCTACAATGAGCAGTTCTTC. Its protein is CASSRGTGAMSSYNEQFF. The chain couples TRBV18 to TRBJ2-1; 10 nucleotides agree with TRBD1. In germline, CDR1 is KGHSH, CDR2 LQKENI. Trimming at V came to 4 bases and at J to 0 bases, leaving 9 bases not matched to a gene. The CDR3 has 18 residues.

This clone was observed a handful of times. This chain uses TRBV7-2 with TRBJ2-3; D might be TRBD2 (6 bases). Germline lookup yields CDR1 SGHTA and CDR2 FQGNSA. This CDR3 is built from 14 residues. V lost 3 bases and J lost 5, with 12 bases in between. The chain's CDR3 is CASSFKASEDTQYF. The DNA for the CDR3 is TGTGCCAGCAGCTTCAAGGCTAGCGAAGATACGCAGTATTTT.